Sequencing of this T cell receptor (beta chain) was carried out in a study of shared clonotypes between healthy human individuals (TCRdb year 2020). Regarding the study in general: A couple of women and a few men aged 18 to 49 years were included in the cohort. To increase sequencing depth and limit assay-specific biases, different laboratories used diverse techniques to prepare libraries and sequence TCR repertoires. Leukapheresis yielded between about 0.94 and 10 billion PBMCs per donor. For each donor, CD4 naive and CD4 memory were each given three plates, CD8 naive was given two plates, and CD8 memory was given one plate. To estimate repertoire size and how much clonotypes are shared between individuals, the study performed deep sequencing of blood TCR repertoires from roughly five healthy adults. Points the paper makes about the study in general: Across a few donors, approximately 5% of naive CD4, around 3.3% of naive CD8, 2% to 2.5% of memory CD4, and under 0.45% of memory CD8 clonotypes were shared. Naive subsets generally had larger estimated clonotype richness than memory subsets. Sampling was limited to blood, and TCR repertoires in tissue likely differ from TCR repertoires in blood. Pairwise subsampling indicated that sequencing depth was expected to affect the degree of clonotype sharing among donors. Even with the large sequencing depth, rarefaction of the sorted-subset datasets indicated that sequencing was incomplete. Clonotypes shared by all four sorted-subset donors showed higher generation probabilities than non-shared clonotypes. Because the study included only a small number of donors, the genetic and exposure-history diversity represented was limited.

Using the deep immunoSEQ assay, TCR CDR3 regions were amplified from genomic DNA by multiplex PCR. Genomic DNA extracted from each cell subset was distributed evenly over all wells of several immunoSEQ 96-well plates, and each plate served as one replicate. For sorted subsets, each replicate PCR was loaded with 150 to 250 ng genomic DNA, equivalent to 25,000 to 35,000 T cell genomes. Purified libraries were quantified with a Qubit 3.0 fluorometer, sized on a Bioanalyzer 2100, and re-quantified with the KAPA Library Quantification kit. Every immunoSEQ 96-well plate was sequenced on a separate single-read 150-cycle Illumina NextSeq 550 flow cell. The authors' analysis ran thus. Because the immunoSEQ output held only junctional sequences and lacked quality scores, the filtering could not match the filtering applied to full-length reads. To assign V/J genes and CDR3, sequences were annotated against IMGT germline references using PyIR, a Python wrapper for IgBLAST v1.9. Reads were filtered out if the reads had weak V/J assignments (E-value above 1e-6), no CDR3, stop codons, out-of-frame junctions, or ambiguous translated residues. V3J clonotypes were defined as sequences sharing an identical inferred V gene, J gene, and CDR3 amino acid sequence. Percentage overlap between repertoires was calculated by dividing the number of shared unique clonotypes by the size of the smaller repertoire. Richness of each repertoire was evaluated using RTK rarefaction, the Chao1 estimator, and Recon v2.1 estimates of unobserved clonotypes. OLGA was used to compute generation probabilities for all TCRbeta clonotypes that the gDNA method yielded from a handful of donors. The immuneACCESS repertoire file appears here via TCRdb, limited to in-frame rearrangements. These files lack a portion of the clones; in checked studies, under half of the deficit traces to unresolved V genes, and the cause of the others is not known. V, J and clone size are taken as reported in that table, and D and trimming were inferred from the DNA itself. The sample table holds about a million clones, of which around four fifths were seen once. The ten largest clones capture around 1.5% of the sample.

About this clone itself: This receptor's antigen is unknown. Per-base qualities were not stored, and no clone one base away is much larger.

Donors were healthy HIV-negative adults with no recently reported acute infections or vaccinations. All donors were Caucasian adults living in Nashville, Tennessee, USA. CD4+ T cells were enriched by magnetic negative selection; naive cells were then positively selected on CD45RA, and the negative fraction formed the memory subset. After blood collection by leukapheresis, PBMCs were isolated using Ficoll-Histopaque density gradient centrifugation and then cryopreserved in the vapor phase of liquid nitrogen. Analytical flow cytometry was used to check the purity and quantity of every magnetically sorted T cell population. Genomic DNA was isolated from every sorted fraction and measured by UV absorbance on a Nanodrop 2000c. The trim is 6 bases for V and 3 bases for J, with a gap of 15 bases between the germline ends. The CDR3 has 14 amino acids, counting the end cysteine and phenylalanine. Of the read, only the CDR3 DNA is kept; its 42 bases are in frame from base 1. The germline V gene gives CDR1 as MDHEN and CDR2 as SYDVKM.

The TCR sequence derives from a man between 18 and 29 years old in good health. This receptor chain uses TRBV28 and TRBJ2-7; the D gene is perhaps TRBD1, from 6 matching bases. Sample: memory CD4+ T cells sorted from blood. In light of the paper, this sample's cell subset or site label describes: CD45RA-negative fraction. The nucleotides are TGTGCCAGCAGGGGGTCGACAGGCGGCTACGAGCAGTACTTC. Its translation reads: CASRGSTGGYEQYF.